Here is one TCR beta chain with its context. No antigen is known for it. The V gene end was trimmed by 0 bases and the J gene end by 5 bases; junction bases not matched to a gene: 10. CDR1 WNHNN and CDR2 SYGVQD come from the germline V gene (reference sequence). This CDR3 spans 17 amino acids. This sample was taken from a study of cytomegalovirus exposure and HLA in healthy donors. Among the donors, all were healthy bone marrow donors. A multiplex PCR was run with 60 Vbeta primers and 13 Jbeta primers. This table comes from immunoSEQ multiplex PCR, and its TCRdb copy is limited to in-frame clones, with some not included. The sample includes 180,000 or so clones, around 77% of them seen just once. Notes on the study in general: Later analysis placed DRB1 highest and HLA-C lowest in TCR association rates, which differed by HLA locus. Altogether, 164 TCR beta chains were recorded as cytomegalovirus-associated. Some segments of the V type, notably TRBV6-2 and TRBV6-3, were excluded as indistinguishable.

The V and J genes are TRBV10-1 and TRBJ2-3; TRBD2 aligns across 8 bases. Sequenced input: PBMCs. This TCR was recovered from a female donor in good health and CMV-seronegative. CDR3 DNA sequence: TGCGCCAGCAGTGAGTCGAAAACGGGGGGGAGGAAAGATACGCAGTATTTT. Amino acid sequence: CASSESKTGGRKDTQYF.